Below are 15 T cell receptor beta chains sequenced from a single sample in a study of Graves' ophthalmopathy and Graves' hyperthyroidism. Amplifying from RNA transcripts, the study obtained TCR beta CDR3 regions. HTBI-primed RT-PCR formed the first round, and a multiplex PCR formed the second. One entry per CDR3 protein, called by TCRdb with MiXCR from the multiplex PCR reads. The sample contains over a million distinct CDR3 sequences, approximately 35% of which appear only once. The specimen was peripheral blood or thyroid tissue (not recorded which). Every receptor here comes from an adult man with Graves' hyperthyroidism.

This clonotype has more than one count but fewer than ten. The V call is TRBV19, the J call TRBJ2-2; D might be TRBD1 or TRBD2, each matching 6 bases. Germline V gene data show CDR1 as LNHDA and CDR2 as SQIVND (reference sequence). The germline V and J ends were trimmed by 10 bases and 1 base, with 13 bases remaining between them. The CDR3 is 14 amino acids. CDR3 DNA sequence: TGTGCCACCCAAGGGGGGCAGAACACCGGGGAGCTGTTTTTT. It specifies CATQGGQNTGELFF.

This clonotype came up many times. The chain is built from TRBV12-3 or TRBV12-4 and TRBJ1-6, with D maybe TRBD1 (5 bases). V dropped 1 base and J dropped 10 bases, with 11 bases sitting between them. The CDR3 extends over 14 amino acids. In nucleotides, the CDR3 is TGTGCCAGCAGTTTAGTGGTGTCAGGGTCACCCCTCCACTTT. As protein: CASSLVVSGSPLHF.

In this sample, this clonotype turned up once. This rearrangement joins TRBV11-3 to TRBJ2-2; 7 bases line up with TRBD1. This CDR3 is 17 amino acids long. Trimming took 0 bases from V and 4 from J; bases not matched to a gene: 8. Germline values: CDR1 SGHNT, CDR2 YENEEA. CDR3 DNA sequence: TGTGCCAGCAGCTTAGATCTACAGGGGTCTCCCACCGGGGAGCTGTTTTTT. It encodes CASSLDLQGSPTGELFF.

This clonotype occurred a few times. The chain recombines TRBV7-2 with TRBJ2-5, with D maybe TRBD1 (5 bases). The CDR3 has 14 residues. Germline V gene lookup returns CDR1 SGHTA and CDR2 FQGNSA. V was cut by 4 bases and J by 3 bases, with 12 bases left in between. CDR3: CASSSRVGKETQYF. The CDR3, as DNA: TGTGCCAGCAGCTCCAGGGTTGGGAAAGAGACCCAGTACTTC. Looking up the rest from reference TRBV7-2 and TRBJ2-5 gives the full variable domain: GAGVSQSPSNKVTEKGKDVELRCDPISGHTALYWYRQSLGQGLEFLIYFQGNSAPDKSGLPSDRFSAERTGGSVSTLTIQRTQQEDSAVYLCASSSRVGKETQYFGPGTRLLVL.

This clonotype was observed many times. This sequence joins TRBV11-2 and TRBJ2-5, with D perhaps matching TRBD1 or TRBD2 (6 bases each). Germline values: CDR1 SGHAT, CDR2 FQNNGV. V was shortened by 2 bases and J by 7 bases, with 20 bases between the two germline ends. This CDR3 has 16 amino acids. The CDR3 DNA sequence: TGTGCCAGCAGCTTATCGCTCCGGGGGCGCTCCGGGACCCAGTACTTC. Protein sequence: CASSLSLRGRSGTQYF.

As concerns this clonotype: Because the CDR3 is missing its conserved closing phenylalanine or tryptophan, this is likely a read error. The genes are TRBV10-3 and TRBJ1-1, with a possible D match to TRBD1 (6 bases). Germline CDR1 and CDR2: ENHRY and SYGVKD. CDR3 size: 18 residues. Between the trimmed V and J ends, which lost 3 bases and 1 base, there was a span of 21 bases. This CDR3 reads CAISEVGQGHRKNTEAFV. The CDR3 coding sequence is TGTGCCATCAGTGAAGTGGGCCAGGGACATAGAAAGAACACTGAAGCTTTCGTT.

The V gene is TRBV19, the J gene TRBJ2-3, with 9 bases matching TRBD2. V was pared by 1 base and J by 3 bases, with 8 bases of the junction left unmatched. Germline CDR1 LNHDA, CDR2 SQIVND (reference sequence). The CDR3 is 17 amino acids. DNA of the CDR3: TGTGCCAGTAGTATAGCGGTCGCGAGCGGGAGGACAGATACGCAGTATTTT. It yields the protein CASSIAVASGRTDTQYF. The variable domain in full, with the rest retrieved from reference TRBV19 and TRBJ2-3, is DGGITQSPKYLFRKEGQNVTLSCEQNLNHDAMYWYRQDPGQGLRLIYYSQIVNDFQKGDIAEGYSVSREKKESFPLTVTSAQKNPTAFYLCASSIAVASGRTDTQYFGPGTRLTVL.

This clonotype appeared a single time. The chain is built from TRBV10-2 and TRBJ1-4; possible D gene TRBD1, 6 bases. Germline CDR1 and CDR2: WSHSY and SAAADI. The V and J ends lost 3 bases and 8 bases respectively, with 13 bases between them. This CDR3 comprises 14 residues. The CDR3 DNA reads TGCGCCAGCAGTGACTCCGGGCAGGGGGAAAAACTGTTTTTT. This translates into CASSDSGQGEKLFF.

Of note for this clonotype: This clone may be a read error of a much larger clone one base away. The V and J genes are TRBV9 and TRBJ1-5; maybe TRBD1 (5 bases). This CDR3 comprises 14 residues. Germline V gene data show CDR1 as SGDLS and CDR2 as YYNGEE. This CDR3 reads CASSRGHVNRPQHF. The DNA for the CDR3 is TGTGCCAGCAGCCGAGGACACGTCAATCGGCCCCAGCATTTT.

In its sample, this clonotype was seen once. The CDR3 loop reads CAISQPLQYF. In DNA, the CDR3 is TGTGCCATCAGTCAACCGCTGCAGTACTTC. The rearrangement joins TRBV10-3 to TRBJ2-7; D is uncertain. CDR1 and CDR2 from the germline V gene are ENHRY and SYGVKD. The CDR3 consists of 10 residues. Trimming left V 5 bases short and J 9 bases short, with 8 bases between.

The V and J genes are TRBV2 and TRBJ2-2; 7 bases fit TRBD1. CDR1 is SNHLY, CDR2 FYNNEI, per germline. Trimming at V came to 6 bases and at J to 3 bases, leaving 10 bases not matched to a gene. The CDR3 covers 16 residues. This CDR3 is CASSLGQSGYTGELFF. The CDR3, as DNA: TGTGCCAGCAGCTTGGGACAGTCGGGTTACACCGGGGAGCTGTTTTTT.

Only a few counts were recorded for this clonotype. The chain carries TRBV6-2 or TRBV6-3 and TRBJ2-6; D is ambiguous. The CDR3 contains 16 residues. The ends were cut back, 7 bases at V and 0 bases at J, with 13 bases in the middle. Germline values: CDR1 MNHEY, CDR2 SVGEGT. The chain's CDR3 is CASIPETYSGANVLTF. In DNA, the CDR3 is TGTGCCAGCATTCCCGAGACATACTCTGGGGCCAACGTCCTGACTTTC.

About this clonotype itself: One end of the junction is discordant with germline, which a read error may explain. V is TRBV7-2 and J is TRBJ2-7, with a weak D call TRBD2 (6 bases). Germline V gene sequence: CDR1 SGHTA, CDR2 FQGNSA. This CDR3 comprises 13 residues. As DNA, the CDR3 is TGTGCCAGCAGCTTAAAGCAGGTTGGAGGGCAGTGCTTC. It specifies CASSLKQVGGQCF. Using reference TRBV7-2 and TRBJ2-7 for the parts outside the CDR3, the full variable domain is GAGVSQSPSNKVTEKGKDVELRCDPISGHTALYWYRQSLGQGLEFLIYFQGNSAPDKSGLPSDRFSAERTGGSVSTLTIQRTQQEDSAVYLCASSLKQVGGQCFGPGTRLTVT.

There are many counts of this clonotype. The chain is built from TRBV10-3 and TRBJ1-1; 12 nucleotides agree with TRBD1. This CDR3 comprises 18 residues. Trimming cost V 5 bases and J 4 bases; bases outside gene matches: 14. Germline V gives CDR1 ENHRY, CDR2 SYGVKD. CDR3 amino acids: CAISRVWDRGQASTEAFF. The CDR3 DNA sequence: TGTGCCATCAGTCGCGTATGGGACAGGGGGCAAGCGAGCACTGAAGCTTTCTTT.

This clonotype was seen at least ten times. The chain is built from TRBV10-3 and TRBJ2-7; possible D gene TRBD2, 6 bases. Germline V gives CDR1 ENHRY, CDR2 SYGVKD. The CDR3 is 16 amino acids. V was shortened by 3 bases and J by 3 bases, with 18 bases between the two germline ends. CDR3 nucleotide sequence: TGTGCCATCAGTGACATCAGGCAGGGAGGTAGCTACGAGCAGTACTTC. Amino acids: CAISDIRQGGSYEQYF.